This is a list of T cell receptor beta chains from one sample in a study of OX40 agonist ivuxolimab in advanced cancers. Measured with immunoSEQ multiplex PCR; TCRdb has only the in-frame clones, and not every one. The table includes around 150,000 clones, 85% to 95% detected once. Here the sequenced sample was CD4+ or CD8+ T cells sorted from blood, taken in a trial of the OX40 agonist ivuxolimab. The origin of the receptors is an adult with an advanced solid tumor such as melanoma, head and neck, liver or kidney cancer. CDR3s include the opening cysteine and the closing phenylalanine or tryptophan. Fields, in order: CDR3 DNA, CDR3 protein, clone size, D gene, V gene, J gene. A D gene is named only where the DNA matches it firmly. Clone size is stated in some rows and not others, as once, few, many or a class when expanded.

TGCGCCAGCAGCCAAGTTGCGGCTAGCGGGACGAACACCGGGGAGCTGTTTTTT	CASSQVAASGTNTGELFF	NA	TRBD2	TRBV4-1	TRBJ2-2
TGTGCCAGCAGCCGCAGCGGATACGGTTATGGCTACACCTTC	CASSRSGYGYGYTF	NA	NA	TRBV14	TRBJ1-2
TGTGCCAGCAGTTACGACAGGGGGGGTCAGCCCCAGCATTTT	CASSYDRGGQPQHF	few	TRBD1	TRBV6-5	TRBJ1-5
TGTGCCAGCAGCCCCTTTAAGGGAGGCAAAAACATTCAGTACTTC	CASSPFKGGKNIQYF	NA	NA	TRBV27	TRBJ2-4
TGTGCCAGCAGTTCATCGAACAGGGGGCGTAAGCAGCAGTACTTC	CASSSSNRGRKQQYF	NA	TRBD1	TRBV28	TRBJ2-7
TGCGCCAGCAGCTTTGGGGGATGGGACAGGGTTTACGAGCAGTACTTC	CASSFGGWDRVYEQYF	NA	TRBD1	TRBV5-1	TRBJ2-7
TGTGCCAGCAGCTTGGGAGCGCCCAATGAGCAGTTCTTC	CASSLGAPNEQFF	NA	NA	TRBV7-3	TRBJ2-1
TGTGCTAGTGGTCTCCGGGGGCCGGACACTGAAGCTTTCTTT	CASGLRGPDTEAFF	NA	NA	TRBV12-5	TRBJ1-1
TGTGCCAGCAGCCTACTACAGGGCCCAGATACGCAGTATTTT	CASSLLQGPDTQYF	NA	NA	TRBV7-7	TRBJ2-3
TGTGCCAGCAGTGACCAGCGGGGGGCCACAGATACGCAGTATTTT	CASSDQRGATDTQYF	NA	TRBD2	TRBV25-1	TRBJ2-3
TGTGCCATCCGGTCGGACACCGGGGAGCTGTTTTTT	CAIRSDTGELFF	NA	NA	TRBV10-3	TRBJ2-2
TGTGCCTGGAGTTACTATGGCTACACCTTC	CAWSYYGYTF	NA	NA	TRBV30	TRBJ1-2
TGTGCCAGCAGTGCGTCCGGGACCGCGTATCTCGGCTACACCTTC	CASSASGTAYLGYTF	NA	NA	TRBV27	TRBJ1-2
TGTGCCAGCAGCGGCCGGGGGACACGGGATGGCTACACCTTC	CASSGRGTRDGYTF	NA	NA	TRBV7-2	TRBJ1-2
TGTGCCAGCAGCTCGTTTTTTAAGATTAACTATGGCTACACCTTC	CASSSFFKINYGYTF	NA	NA	TRBV5-5	TRBJ1-2
TGTGCCAGCAGCCCCCAGGGGGCGAGATCAGATACGCAGTATTTT	CASSPQGARSDTQYF	NA	TRBD1	TRBV11-2	TRBJ2-3
TGTGCCAGCTCACCTGGGACAGAAGCTAACTATGGCTACACCTTC	CASSPGTEANYGYTF	NA	TRBD1	TRBV18	TRBJ1-2
TGTGCCAGCAGTCCGAACAGGGTTTGGAGCAATCAGCCCCAGCATTTT	CASSPNRVWSNQPQHF	NA	NA	TRBV27	TRBJ1-5
TGTGCCAGCAGCTTGTTCTCCAGGGCTAATGAAAAACTGTTTTTT	CASSLFSRANEKLFF	NA	NA	TRBV5-6	TRBJ1-4
TGTGCCAGTAGCGAGAACAGGGGTGGTTTCTACGAGCAGTACTTC	CASSENRGGFYEQYF	few	TRBD1	TRBV19	TRBJ2-7
TGCAGCGGAAGGGACAGGGCCTCCTACAATGAGCAGTTCTTC	CSGRDRASYNEQFF	NA	TRBD1	TRBV29-1	TRBJ2-1
TGTGCCGGCAGATCCGGGACTACCTCTTACAATGAGCAGTTCTTC	CAGRSGTTSYNEQFF	NA	TRBD2	TRBV7-2	TRBJ2-1
TGTGCCAGCACCCCGGGGCAGGGGAGCACTGAAGCTTTCTTT	CASTPGQGSTEAFF	NA	NA	TRBV28	TRBJ1-1
TGTGCCAGCAGCTCGGACAGAGACCACACAGATACGCAGTATTTT	CASSSDRDHTDTQYF	NA	NA	TRBV5-4	TRBJ2-3
TGTGCCAGCAGACGAGGGACTATTTGGCAAGAGACCCAGTACTTC	CASRRGTIWQETQYF	NA	TRBD2	TRBV6-5	TRBJ2-5
TGTGCCACCCAATTTGTCAATCAGCCCCAGCATTTT	CATQFVNQPQHF	NA	NA	TRBV28	TRBJ1-5
TGTGCCAGCAGCCGTATGGGTACCGGGGAGCTGTTTTTT	CASSRMGTGELFF	NA	NA	TRBV7-9	TRBJ2-2
TGTGCCAGCAGTTTGGATATGAACACTGAAGCTTTCTTT	CASSLDMNTEAFF	NA	NA	TRBV28	TRBJ1-1
TGTGCCAGTAGTGGGGGACAGAAAGAGACCCAGTACTTC	CASSGGQKETQYF	once	TRBD1	TRBV19	TRBJ2-5
TGCAGTGCTCCTGACAGCAATGAGCAGTTCTTC	CSAPDSNEQFF	NA	NA	TRBV20-1	TRBJ2-1
TGCGCCAGCAGCTTGGCCGTCTCGGTCTCCTACGAGCAGTACTTC	CASSLAVSVSYEQYF	NA	NA	TRBV5-1	TRBJ2-7
TGTGCCAGCAGCCCTGGGACCGTAAGATGGGGGGGCAATCAGCCCCAGCATTTT	CASSPGTVRWGGNQPQHF	NA	NA	TRBV5-5	TRBJ1-5